These 26 T cell receptor beta chains came from one sample sequenced in a study of breast tumors, draining lymph nodes, adjacent tissues. TCRdb independently ran MiXCR on the multiplex PCR reads; one entry per CDR3 protein. The table lists under 350,000 distinct CDR3 sequences, around 30% of them singletons. The lymph nodes were axillary draining lymph nodes from breast cancer patients. The specimen sequenced was axillary lymph node tissue. The receptors originated from a female donor with breast cancer. Some clones in this sample may be carry-over from other donors' samples.

About this clonotype itself: A single base separates this from a much larger clone, so it may be a read error. The chain carries TRBV4-1 and TRBJ2-7, with TRBD2 matching 10 bases. Germline V lookup: CDR1 MGHRA, CDR2 YSYEKL. This CDR3 comprises 17 residues. The CDR3 sequence: CASSQDPRASGSFEQHF. CDR3 nucleotides: TGCGCCAGCAGCCAAGACCCCAGGGCTAGCGGGAGTTTCGAGCAGCACTTC.

This clonotype has at least ten counts. This chain links TRBV6-1 with TRBJ1-2, with D possibly matching TRBD1 (5 bases). Germline V gives CDR1 MNHNS, CDR2 SASEGT. The CDR3 is 15 amino acids. Trimming left V 2 bases short and J 4 bases short, with 14 bases between. CDR3 sequence: CASSESGRAGYGYTF. CDR3 coding DNA: TGTGCCAGCAGTGAAAGCGGCAGGGCGGGCTATGGCTACACCTTC.

The chain recombines TRBV6-5 with TRBJ1-1; D remains ambiguous. Germline-derived CDR1 and CDR2 are MNHEY and SVGAGI. The V end was cut by 6 bases, the J end by 1 base, with 6 bases between. CDR3 length: 12 amino acids. The CDR3 nucleotides read TGTGCCAGCAGGGACGGGAACACTGAAGCTTTCTTT. Encoded protein: CASRDGNTEAFF.

This clonotype was observed once. The CDR3 DNA reads TGTGCCAGCAGCTTTGGTTTTTCCTGGGGGGTAGGTTCACCCCTCCACTTT. Its translation: CASSFGFSWGVGSPLHF. This chain joins TRBV7-2 and TRBJ1-6, with a weak D call TRBD1 (5 bases). The V gene's germline CDR1 is SGHTA and CDR2 FQGNSA. With 3 bases removed from V and 9 bases from J, the gap between germline ends came to 21 bases. The CDR3 consists of 17 residues. The whole variable domain, remainder taken from reference TRBV7-2 and TRBJ1-6, is GAGVSQSPSNKVTEKGKDVELRCDPISGHTALYWYRQSLGQGLEFLIYFQGNSAPDKSGLPSDRFSAERTGGSVSTLTIQRTQQEDSAVYLCASSFGFSWGVGSPLHFGNGTRLTVT.

This chain joins TRBV20-1 and TRBJ2-7, with 8 nucleotides matching TRBD2. Losses at the gene ends were 3 bases for V and 6 bases for J; bases not matched to a gene: 13. Germline CDR1 DFQATT, CDR2 SNEGSKA (reference sequence). The CDR3 has 15 residues. The CDR3 sequence: CSASWLSGSACEQYF. Written as DNA, the CDR3 is TGCAGTGCTAGTTGGCTAAGCGGGAGCGCTTGCGAGCAGTACTTC.

This CDR3 reads CAWTRTSGSNEQFF. Written as DNA, the CDR3 is TGTGCCTGGACCCGGACTAGCGGGAGTAATGAGCAGTTCTTC. The chain joins TRBV30 to TRBJ2-1; 13 bases match TRBD2. This CDR3 contains 14 residues. J lost 7 bases, V lost 4 bases, and 4 bases had no gene match. Germline lookup yields CDR1 GTSNPN and CDR2 SVGIG (reference sequence). The full variable domain, its missing parts supplied by reference TRBV30 and TRBJ2-1, is SQTIHQWPATLVQPVGSPLSLECTVEGTSNPNLYWYRQAAGRGLQLLFYSVGIGQISSEVPQNLSASRPQDRQFILSSKKLLLSDSGFYLCAWTRTSGSNEQFFGPGTRLTVL.

This clonotype has just one count. Mismatch with germline at one junction end may stem from a read error. The chain employs TRBV7-2 and TRBJ2-2; TRBD1 matches 8 bases. This CDR3 comprises 15 residues. Germline assignment: CDR1 SGHTA and CDR2 FQGNSA. The DNA of the CDR3 is TGTGCCAGCAGCCCGACAGGGGAGAACACCGGGGAGCTACTTTTT. As protein: CASSPTGENTGELLF.

Regarding this clonotype: This may stem from a read error, because a much larger clone lies one nucleotide away. This chain links TRBV20-1 with TRBJ2-1, with D perhaps TRBD1 or TRBD2 (5 bases each). Germline V gene data show CDR1 as DFQATT and CDR2 as SNEGSKA (reference sequence). The CDR3 length is 12 residues. The CDR3 sequence: CSAEGIRDEQLF. CDR3 nucleotide sequence: TGCAGTGCTGAGGGGATACGGGATGAGCAGCTCTTC.

This clonotype was detected a few times. The chain uses TRBV27 and TRBJ2-1, with D unresolved. Germline CDR1 is MNHEY and CDR2 is SMNVEV (reference sequence). V lost 3 bases to trimming and J lost 1 base, with 7 bases between them. CDR3 length: 14 residues. CDR3 DNA: TGTGCCAGCAGTTTTGACATTTCCTACAATGAGCAGTTCTTC. Residues: CASSFDISYNEQFF.

With respect to this clonotype: Being one base from a much bigger clone, this may be a read error. The chain has TRBV12-3 or TRBV12-4 and TRBJ2-2, with TRBD2 as a possible D gene (5 bases). The CDR3 consists of 11 residues. For the CDR3, the DNA is TGTGCCAGCATGTTGGCCGGGGAGCTGCTTTTT. It is translated as CASMLAGELLF.

V usage is TRBV7-9 and J usage is TRBJ2-3; TRBD2 agrees at 8 bases. Trimming removed 8 bases from V and 2 bases from J; junction bases left unmatched: 15. CDR1 is SEHNR, CDR2 FQNEAQ, per germline (reference sequence). The CDR3 consists of 17 residues. CDR3 residues: CASGESGASGPTDTQYF. The CDR3 DNA is TGTGCCAGCGGCGAATCCGGGGCTAGCGGGCCCACAGATACGCAGTATTTT.

In its sample, this clonotype was seen many times. Written as DNA, the CDR3 is TGTGCCAGCAGCAAGGTGGCCTATAATTCACCCCTCCACTTT. It translates to CASSKVAYNSPLHF. This chain links TRBV27 with TRBJ1-6, with D hard to call. The V end was cut by 6 bases, the J end by 2 bases, with 8 bases between. There are 14 residues in the CDR3. Germline CDR1 and CDR2: MNHEY and SMNVEV (reference sequence).

This clonotype was picked up many times. V is TRBV20-1 and J is TRBJ2-7; TRBD1 matches at 9 bases. This CDR3 has 14 amino acids. V lost 3 bases, J lost 6 bases, and 9 bases stayed unmatched. CDR1 DFQATT and CDR2 SNEGSKA come from the germline V gene (reference sequence). CDR3 DNA: TGCAGTGCTAGCGTCCCGGGACAGGGTTTCGAGCAGTACTTC. Translation: CSASVPGQGFEQYF.

This clonotype was recorded at least ten times. The chain has TRBV6-1 and TRBJ2-7; either TRBD1 or TRBD2 may supply D (5 bases each). The length of the CDR3 is 17 residues. Germline CDR1 is MNHNS and CDR2 is SASEGT. V lost 3 bases and J 1 base, leaving 19 bases between the germline ends. CDR3 coding DNA: TGTGCCAGCAGTGATAAGGGAGATGGGACGGATTCCTACGAGCAGTACTTC. Its protein is CASSDKGDGTDSYEQYF.

The chain has TRBV12-5 and TRBJ2-7, with TRBD2 matching over 7 bases. The CDR3 runs 14 residues. V dropped 3 bases and J dropped 5; count of bases not matched to a gene: 7. The germline V gene encodes CDR1 LGHNT and CDR2 FRNRAP. The CDR3 region is CASGFGGSNHEQYF. DNA of the CDR3: TGTGCTAGTGGTTTCGGCGGGAGCAACCACGAGCAGTACTTC.

The chain uses TRBV4-2 and TRBJ2-7; D gene ambiguous. CDR1 is LGHNA, CDR2 YNFKEQ, per germline. Trimming took off 1 base at V and 1 base at J, with 11 bases between the two ends. The CDR3 is 15 amino acids. CDR3 sequence (DNA): TGTGCCAGCAGCCAAGTAGTGTCAGGATCCTACGAGCAGTACTTC. Its protein product is CASSQVVSGSYEQYF.

The sample holds a few counts of this clonotype. The CDR3 reads CASSFGDRDDEQFF. CDR3 DNA sequence: TGTGCCAGCAGTTTTGGGGACAGGGACGATGAGCAGTTCTTC. V usage is TRBV28 and J usage is TRBJ2-1; 9 bases line up with TRBD1. The germline V gene has CDR1 MDHEN and CDR2 SYDVKM. The V and J ends lost 3 bases and 8 bases, in that order; junction bases with no gene match: 5. The CDR3 runs 14 residues.

This clonotype was observed at least ten times. This rearrangement joins TRBV20-1 to TRBJ2-5; D is unclear. The V gene's germline CDR1 is DFQATT and CDR2 SNEGSKA (reference sequence). The V end lost 0 bases, the J end lost 2 bases, and 7 bases lay between the germline ends. This CDR3 is built from 13 residues. CDR3 in DNA: TGCAGTGCTAGAGATGCGGAGCAAGAGACCCAGTACTTC. Protein product: CSARDAEQETQYF.

The CDR3 loop is CASRRGRLEYNEQFF. The CDR3 coding sequence is TGTGCCAGCAGACGGGGCAGACTCGAATACAATGAGCAGTTCTTC. This chain uses TRBV7-9 with TRBJ2-1, with D possibly called TRBD1 or TRBD2 (5 bases each). V was cut by 6 bases and J by 4 bases, with 16 bases left in between. The length of the CDR3 is 15 residues. Germline loops: CDR1 SEHNR, CDR2 FQNEAQ (reference sequence).

Details on this clonotype: This may stem from a read error, because a much larger clone lies one nucleotide away. The chain recombines TRBV6-4 with TRBJ2-1; 10 positions agree with TRBD2. Germline V gene data show CDR1 as MRHNA and CDR2 as SNTAGT. V shed 5 bases, J shed 8 bases, and the junction held 12 bases outside the gene matches. The CDR3 contains 16 residues. The CDR3 region is CASSHGGLSGRDEQFF. The DNA for the CDR3 is TGTGCCAGCAGTCACGGAGGGCTCAGCGGGAGGGATGAGCAGTTCTTC.

The V gene is TRBV7-3, the J gene TRBJ2-2; weak D call: TRBD2 (7 bases). CDR1 and CDR2 (germline): SGHTA, FQGTGA. The CDR3 contains 14 residues. With 4 bases removed from V and 8 bases from J, the gap between germline ends came to 14 bases. Written as DNA, the CDR3 is TGTGCCAGCAGCTCAACCAGCGGGACAGGGGAGCTGTTTTTT. This translates into CASSSTSGTGELFF.

The chain employs TRBV2 and TRBJ2-6, with a tentative D call TRBD2 (5 bases). V dropped 7 bases and J dropped 0 bases, with 13 bases sitting between them. The CDR3 runs to 16 residues. Looked up from germline, CDR1 is SNHLY and CDR2 is FYNNEI. The DNA of the CDR3 is TGTGCCAGCACCGTCGGGATGATCTCTGGGGCCAACGTCCTGACTTTC. Protein sequence: CASTVGMISGANVLTF.

The sample holds many counts of this clonotype. V gene TRBV20-1 combines with J gene TRBJ2-2, with TRBD2 identical over 10 bases. Germline V gene sequence: CDR1 DFQATT, CDR2 SNEGSKA (reference sequence). This CDR3 region has 15 residues. Losses at the gene ends were 1 base for V and 6 bases for J; bases not matched to a gene: 5. This CDR3 is CSARGLAGAPGELFF. The CDR3 DNA is TGCAGTGCTAGAGGGCTAGCGGGAGCCCCCGGGGAGCTGTTTTTT.

The sample holds many counts of this clonotype. The chain employs TRBV5-1 and TRBJ2-1, with 9 bases aligning to TRBD2. The J segment lost 8 bases and the V segment lost 0 bases, leaving 6 bases of the junction unmatched. Germline V gene lookup returns CDR1 SGHRS and CDR2 YFSETQ. This CDR3 has 15 residues. For the CDR3, the DNA is TGCGCCAGCAGCTTGGTTAGCGGGAGCGTCGATGAGCAGTTCTTC. Translation: CASSLVSGSVDEQFF.

This clonotype was observed many times. This chain links TRBV9 with TRBJ2-3; D remains unclear. Trimming left V 0 bases short and J 6 bases short, with 8 bases between. This CDR3 is built from 13 residues. Germline V gives CDR1 SGDLS, CDR2 YYNGEE. The CDR3 region has the DNA TGTGCCAGCAGCGTAGGGGATAGCGATACGCAGTATTTT. Translated: CASSVGDSDTQYF.

Many counts were recorded for this clonotype. This chain joins TRBV5-6 and TRBJ1-4, with D possibly matching TRBD1 (6 bases). V lost 0 bases to trimming and J lost 6 bases, with 12 bases between them. CDR3 length: 15 residues. Germline V lookup: CDR1 SGHDT, CDR2 YYEEEE. The chain's CDR3 is CASSLAGDRYEKLFF. In DNA form, the CDR3 reads TGTGCCAGCAGCTTGGCAGGGGACCGGTATGAAAAACTGTTTTTT.